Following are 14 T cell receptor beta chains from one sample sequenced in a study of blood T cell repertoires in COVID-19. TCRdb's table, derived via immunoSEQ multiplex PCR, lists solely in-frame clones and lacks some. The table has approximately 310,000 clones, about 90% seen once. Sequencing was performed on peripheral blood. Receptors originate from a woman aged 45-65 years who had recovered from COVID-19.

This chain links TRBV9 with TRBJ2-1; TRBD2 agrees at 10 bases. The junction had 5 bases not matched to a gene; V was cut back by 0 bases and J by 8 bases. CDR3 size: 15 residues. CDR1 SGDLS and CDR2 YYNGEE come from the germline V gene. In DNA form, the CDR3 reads TGTGCCAGCAGCGTAGAGCAGCGGGAGGGGGATGAGCAGTTCTTC. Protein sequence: CASSVEQREGDEQFF.

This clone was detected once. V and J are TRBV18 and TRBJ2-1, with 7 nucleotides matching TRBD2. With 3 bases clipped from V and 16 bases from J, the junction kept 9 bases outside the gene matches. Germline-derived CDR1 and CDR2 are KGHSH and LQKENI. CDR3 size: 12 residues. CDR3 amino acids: CASSPLGGVVFF. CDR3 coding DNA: TGTGCCAGCTCACCCTTGGGGGGGGTCGTTTTCTTC. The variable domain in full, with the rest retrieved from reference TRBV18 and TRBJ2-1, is NAGVMQNPRHLVRRRGQEARLRCSPMKGHSHVYWYRQLPEEGLKFMVYLQKENIIDESGMPKERFSAEFPKEGPSILRIQQVVRGDSAAYFCASSPLGGVVFFGPGTRLTVL.

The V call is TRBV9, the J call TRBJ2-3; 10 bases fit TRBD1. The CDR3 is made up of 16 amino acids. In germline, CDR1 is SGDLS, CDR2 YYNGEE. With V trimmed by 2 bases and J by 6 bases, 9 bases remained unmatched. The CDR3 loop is CASSVGDRGLYDTQYF. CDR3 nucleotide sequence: TGTGCCAGCAGCGTCGGAGACAGGGGGCTATACGATACGCAGTATTTT.

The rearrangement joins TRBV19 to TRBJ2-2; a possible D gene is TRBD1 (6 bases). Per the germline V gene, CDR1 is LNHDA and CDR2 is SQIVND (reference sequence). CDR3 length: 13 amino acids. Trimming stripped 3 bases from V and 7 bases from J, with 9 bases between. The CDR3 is CASSIRGNGELFF. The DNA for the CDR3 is TGTGCCAGTAGTATTAGGGGGAACGGGGAGCTGTTTTTT.

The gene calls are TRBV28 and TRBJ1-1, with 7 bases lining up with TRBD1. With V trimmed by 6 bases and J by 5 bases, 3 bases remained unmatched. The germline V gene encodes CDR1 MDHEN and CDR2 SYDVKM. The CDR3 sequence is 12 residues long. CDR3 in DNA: TGTGCCAGCAGAACAGGGGAAACTGAAGCTTTCTTT. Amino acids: CASRTGETEAFF.

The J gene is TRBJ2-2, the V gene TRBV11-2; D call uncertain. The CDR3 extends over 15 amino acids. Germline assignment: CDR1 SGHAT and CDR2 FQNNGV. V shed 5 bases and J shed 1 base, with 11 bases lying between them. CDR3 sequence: CASSPWAWNTGELFF. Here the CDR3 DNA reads TGTGCCAGCAGCCCGTGGGCCTGGAACACCGGGGAGCTGTTTTTT.

CDR3 region: CASSPGLAGGGASTDTQYF. DNA for the CDR3: TGTGCCAGCAGCCCGGGACTAGCGGGAGGGGGAGCTAGCACAGATACGCAGTATTTT. The V and J genes are TRBV7-9 and TRBJ2-3; 16 bases match TRBD2. The junction had 8 bases not matched to a gene; V was cut back by 5 bases and J by 0 bases. CDR3 size: 19 residues. Per the germline V gene, CDR1 is SEHNR and CDR2 is FQNEAQ (reference sequence). Together with reference TRBV7-9 and TRBJ2-3, the CDR3 gives the full variable domain: DTGVSQNPRHKITKRGQNVTFRCDPISEHNRLYWYRQTLGQGPEFLTYFQNEAQLEKSRLLSDRFSAERPKGSFSTLEIQRTEQGDSAMYLCASSPGLAGGGASTDTQYFGPGTRLTVL.

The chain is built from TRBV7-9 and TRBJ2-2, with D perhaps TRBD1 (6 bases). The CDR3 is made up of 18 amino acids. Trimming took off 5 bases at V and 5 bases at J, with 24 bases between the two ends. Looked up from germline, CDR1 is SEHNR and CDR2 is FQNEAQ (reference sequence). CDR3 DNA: TGTGCCAGCAGCCTCCCCGGCAGGGGTGAGATTCGGACCGGGGAGCTGTTTTTT. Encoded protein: CASSLPGRGEIRTGELFF.

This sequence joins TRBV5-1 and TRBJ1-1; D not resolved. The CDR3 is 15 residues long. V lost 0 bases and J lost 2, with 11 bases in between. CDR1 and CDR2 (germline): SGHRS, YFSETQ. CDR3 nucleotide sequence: TGCGCCAGCAGCTTGGAGGGCAGGACTAACACTGAAGCTTTCTTT. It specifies CASSLEGRTNTEAFF. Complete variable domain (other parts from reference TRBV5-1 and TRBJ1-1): KAGVTQTPRYLIKTRGQQVTLSCSPISGHRSVSWYQQTPGQGLQFLFEYFSETQRNKGNFPGRFSGRQFSNSRSEMNVSTLELGDSALYLCASSLEGRTNTEAFFGQGTRLTVV.

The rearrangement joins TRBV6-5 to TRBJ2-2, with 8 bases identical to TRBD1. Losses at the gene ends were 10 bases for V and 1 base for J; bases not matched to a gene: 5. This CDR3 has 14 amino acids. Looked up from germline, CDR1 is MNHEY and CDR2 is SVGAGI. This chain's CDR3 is CATAGTGNTGELFF. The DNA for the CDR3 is TGTGCCACCGCCGGGACAGGGAACACCGGGGAGCTGTTTTTT.

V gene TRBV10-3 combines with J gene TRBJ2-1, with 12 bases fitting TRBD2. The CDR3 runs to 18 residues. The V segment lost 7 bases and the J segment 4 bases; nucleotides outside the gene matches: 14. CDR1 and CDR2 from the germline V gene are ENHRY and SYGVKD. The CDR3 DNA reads TGTGCCATCACCGACCATTCCTTCGGGACTAGCGGGTACAATGAGCAGTTCTTC. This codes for CAITDHSFGTSGYNEQFF.

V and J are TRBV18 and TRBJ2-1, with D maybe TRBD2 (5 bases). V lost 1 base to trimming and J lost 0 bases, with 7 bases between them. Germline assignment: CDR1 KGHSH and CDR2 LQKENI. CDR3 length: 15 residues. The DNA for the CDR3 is TGTGCCAGCTCACCACAGAGCGGCTCCTACAATGAGCAGTTCTTC. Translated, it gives CASSPQSGSYNEQFF.

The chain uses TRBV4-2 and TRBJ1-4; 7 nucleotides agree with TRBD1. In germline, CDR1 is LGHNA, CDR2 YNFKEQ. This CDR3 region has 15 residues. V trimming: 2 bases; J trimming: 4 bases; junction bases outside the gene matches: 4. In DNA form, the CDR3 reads TGTGCCAGCAGCCAAATCAGGGGGAATAATGAAAAACTGTTTTTT. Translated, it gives CASSQIRGNNEKLFF.

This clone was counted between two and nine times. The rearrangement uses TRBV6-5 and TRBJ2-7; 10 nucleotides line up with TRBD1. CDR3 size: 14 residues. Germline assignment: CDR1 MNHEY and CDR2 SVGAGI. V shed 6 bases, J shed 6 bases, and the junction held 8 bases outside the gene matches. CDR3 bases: TGTGCCAGCAGCGCCGGGACAGGGGTGAGCGAGCAGTACTTC. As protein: CASSAGTGVSEQYF.